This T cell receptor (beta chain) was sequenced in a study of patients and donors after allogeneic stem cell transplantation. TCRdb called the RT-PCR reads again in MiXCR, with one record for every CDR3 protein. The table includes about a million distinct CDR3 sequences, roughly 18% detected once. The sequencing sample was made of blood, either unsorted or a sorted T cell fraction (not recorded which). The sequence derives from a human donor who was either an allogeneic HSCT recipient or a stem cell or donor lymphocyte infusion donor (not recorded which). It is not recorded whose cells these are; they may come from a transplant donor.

The CDR3 DNA follows: TGTGCCAGCAGCCAAGATCAGGATAGGGGTGGCTACACCTTC. Translation: CASSQDQDRGGYTF. J is TRBJ1-2 and V is TRBV3-1; a possible D gene is TRBD1 (5 bases). The length of the CDR3 is 14 residues. Germline values: CDR1 LGHDT, CDR2 YNNKEL (reference sequence). V lost 0 bases to trimming and J lost 7 bases, with 12 bases between them. The full variable domain, in which reference TRBV3-1 and TRBJ1-2 provide the parts outside the CDR3, is DTAVSQTPKYLVTQMGNDKSIKCEQNLGHDTMYWYKQDSKKFLKIMFSYNNKELIINETVPNRFSPKSPDKAHLNLHINSLELGDSAVYFCASSQDQDRGGYTFGSGTRLTVV.